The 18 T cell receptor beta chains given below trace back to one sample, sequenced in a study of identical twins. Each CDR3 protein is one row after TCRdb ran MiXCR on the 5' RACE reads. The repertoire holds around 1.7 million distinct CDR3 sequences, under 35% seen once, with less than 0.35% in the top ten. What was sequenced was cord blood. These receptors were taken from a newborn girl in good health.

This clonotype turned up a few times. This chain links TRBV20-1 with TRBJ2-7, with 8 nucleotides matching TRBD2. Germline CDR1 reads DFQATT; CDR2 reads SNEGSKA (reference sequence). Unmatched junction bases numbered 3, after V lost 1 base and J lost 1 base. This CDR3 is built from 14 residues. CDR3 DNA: TGCAGTGCTAGAGGGGCGGGGGGTTCCTACGAGCAGTACTTC. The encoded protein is CSARGAGGSYEQYF.

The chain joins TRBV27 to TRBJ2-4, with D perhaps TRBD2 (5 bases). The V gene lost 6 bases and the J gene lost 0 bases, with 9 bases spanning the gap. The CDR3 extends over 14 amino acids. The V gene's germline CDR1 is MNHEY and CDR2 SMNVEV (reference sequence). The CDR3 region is CASSPLVAKNIQYF. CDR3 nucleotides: TGTGCCAGCAGCCCACTAGTAGCCAAAAACATTCAGTACTTC.

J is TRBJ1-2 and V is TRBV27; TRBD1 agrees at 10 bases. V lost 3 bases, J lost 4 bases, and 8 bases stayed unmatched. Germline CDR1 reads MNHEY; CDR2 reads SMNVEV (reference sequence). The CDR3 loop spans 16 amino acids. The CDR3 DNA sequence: TGTGCCAGCAGTTTCGCGGACAGGGGGAGGACCTATGGCTACACCTTC. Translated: CASSFADRGRTYGYTF.

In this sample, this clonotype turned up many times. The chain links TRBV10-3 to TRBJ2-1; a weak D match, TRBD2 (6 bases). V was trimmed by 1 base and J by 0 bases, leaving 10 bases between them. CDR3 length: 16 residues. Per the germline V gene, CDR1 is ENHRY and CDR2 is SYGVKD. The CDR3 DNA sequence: TGTGCCATCAGTGAGTGGAGGGATTCCTCCTACAATGAGCAGTTCTTC. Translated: CAISEWRDSSYNEQFF.

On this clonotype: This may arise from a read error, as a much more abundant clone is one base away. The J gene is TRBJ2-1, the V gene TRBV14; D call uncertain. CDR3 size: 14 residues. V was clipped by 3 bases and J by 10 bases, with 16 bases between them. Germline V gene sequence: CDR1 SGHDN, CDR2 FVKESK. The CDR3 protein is CASSHNVKPYEQFF. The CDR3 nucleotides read TGTGCCAGCAGCCACAACGTTAAACCCTACGAGCAGTTCTTC.

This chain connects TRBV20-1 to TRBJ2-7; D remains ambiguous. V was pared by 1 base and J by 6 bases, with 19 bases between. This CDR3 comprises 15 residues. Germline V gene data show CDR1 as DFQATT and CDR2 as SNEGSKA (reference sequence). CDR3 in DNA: TGCAGTGCTAGAGCGGTCGGGCTCGGAGTTGGCGAGCAGTACTTC. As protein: CSARAVGLGVGEQYF.

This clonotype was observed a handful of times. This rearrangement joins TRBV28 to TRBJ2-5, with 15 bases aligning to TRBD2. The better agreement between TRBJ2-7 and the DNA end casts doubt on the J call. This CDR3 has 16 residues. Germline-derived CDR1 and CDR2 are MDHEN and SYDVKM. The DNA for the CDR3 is TGTGCCAGCGGAGGGGGACTAGCGGGAGGTAATAACGAGCAGTACTTC. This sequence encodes CASGGGLAGGNNEQYF.

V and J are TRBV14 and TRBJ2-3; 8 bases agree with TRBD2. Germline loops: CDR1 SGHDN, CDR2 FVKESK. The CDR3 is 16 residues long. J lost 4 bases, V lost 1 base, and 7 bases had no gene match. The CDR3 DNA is TGTGCCAGCAGCCAAGTTCCGGGGGGGCGGGCAGATACGCAGTATTTT. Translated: CASSQVPGGRADTQYF.

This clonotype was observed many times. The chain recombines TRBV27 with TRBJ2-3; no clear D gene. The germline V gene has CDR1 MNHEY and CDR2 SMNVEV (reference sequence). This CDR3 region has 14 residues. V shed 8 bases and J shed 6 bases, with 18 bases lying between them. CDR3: CASRSLPEGDTQYF. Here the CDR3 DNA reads TGTGCCAGCCGTAGTCTACCTGAAGGGGATACGCAGTATTTT.

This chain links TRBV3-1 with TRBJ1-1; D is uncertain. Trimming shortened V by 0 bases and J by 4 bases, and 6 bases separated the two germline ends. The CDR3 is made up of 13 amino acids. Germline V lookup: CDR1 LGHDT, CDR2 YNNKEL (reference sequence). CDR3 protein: CASSQEVGTEAFF. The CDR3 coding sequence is TGTGCCAGCAGCCAAGAGGTCGGCACTGAAGCTTTCTTT.

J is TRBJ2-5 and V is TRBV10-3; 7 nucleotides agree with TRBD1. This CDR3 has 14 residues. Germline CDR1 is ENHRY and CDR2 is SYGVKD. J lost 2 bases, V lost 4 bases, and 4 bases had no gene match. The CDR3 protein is CAISATGLQETQYF. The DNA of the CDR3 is TGTGCCATCAGTGCGACAGGGCTTCAAGAGACCCAGTACTTC.

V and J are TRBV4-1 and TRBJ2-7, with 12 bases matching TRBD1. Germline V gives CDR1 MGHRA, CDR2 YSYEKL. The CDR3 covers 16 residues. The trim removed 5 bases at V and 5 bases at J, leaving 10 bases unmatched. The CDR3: CASSSRVGTGGNEQYF. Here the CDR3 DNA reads TGCGCCAGCAGCTCACGGGTGGGGACAGGGGGCAACGAGCAGTACTTC.

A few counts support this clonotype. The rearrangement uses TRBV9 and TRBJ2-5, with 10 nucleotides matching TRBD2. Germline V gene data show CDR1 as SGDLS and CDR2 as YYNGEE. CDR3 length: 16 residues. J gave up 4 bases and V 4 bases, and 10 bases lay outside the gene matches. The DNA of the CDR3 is TGTGCCAGCAGCATTTATCCGGGACTAGCGTCAGAGACCCAGTACTTC. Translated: CASSIYPGLASETQYF.

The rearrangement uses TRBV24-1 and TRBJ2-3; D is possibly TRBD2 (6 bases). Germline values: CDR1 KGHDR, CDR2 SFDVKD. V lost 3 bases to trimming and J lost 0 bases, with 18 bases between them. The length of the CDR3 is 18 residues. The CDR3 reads CATSDPSVTGTSTDTQYF. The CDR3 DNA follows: TGTGCCACCAGTGATCCATCCGTTACCGGGACTAGCACAGATACGCAGTATTTT.

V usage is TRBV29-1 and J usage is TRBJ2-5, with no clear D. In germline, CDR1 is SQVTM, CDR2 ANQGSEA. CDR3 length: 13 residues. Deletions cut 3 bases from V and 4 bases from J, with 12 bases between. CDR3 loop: CSVDFASRETQYF. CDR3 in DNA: TGCAGCGTTGATTTTGCTAGTAGAGAGACCCAGTACTTC.

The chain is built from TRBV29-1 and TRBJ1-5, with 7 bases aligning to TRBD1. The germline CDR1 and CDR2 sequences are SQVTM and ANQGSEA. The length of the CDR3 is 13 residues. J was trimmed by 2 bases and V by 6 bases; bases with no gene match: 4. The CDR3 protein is CSVAQGGNQPQHF. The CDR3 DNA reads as TGCAGCGTCGCCCAGGGGGGCAATCAGCCCCAGCATTTT.

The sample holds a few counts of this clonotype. The CDR3 loop reads CSVAVATGAGGYTF. CDR3 nucleotide sequence: TGCAGCGTCGCCGTTGCGACAGGGGCGGGCGGCTACACCTTC. V gene TRBV29-1 combines with J gene TRBJ1-2; 8 bases fit TRBD1. The CDR3 is 14 residues long. Germline trimming cut 6 bases from V and 8 bases from J; bases unmatched to any gene: 14. CDR1 is SQVTM and CDR2 is ANQGSEA in the germline V gene.

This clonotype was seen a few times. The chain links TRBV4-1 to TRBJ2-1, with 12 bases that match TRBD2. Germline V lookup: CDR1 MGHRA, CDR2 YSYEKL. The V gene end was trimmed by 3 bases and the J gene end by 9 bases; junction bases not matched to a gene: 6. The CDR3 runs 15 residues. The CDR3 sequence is CASSHPSSGGVEQFF. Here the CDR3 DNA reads TGCGCCAGCAGCCATCCGTCTAGCGGGGGGGTTGAGCAGTTCTTC.